This is a list of T cell receptor beta chains from one sample in a study of siplizumab effects on memory and regulatory T cells. Generated by immunoSEQ multiplex PCR, the TCRdb table keeps only in-frame clones and is missing some. Of over 100,000 clones listed, 92% are singletons. The sequenced material came from CD4+ T cells sorted from blood. The receptor set was obtained from a human donor in good health. CDR3s include the opening cysteine and the closing phenylalanine or tryptophan. A D gene is named only where the DNA matches it firmly. Expanded clones are given a class, and other clones once, few, many or no size at all.

TRBV28	TRBJ2-1	TRBD2	NA	CASSFPTSGSPFGQIEKQFF	TGTGCCAGCAGTTTCCCGACTAGCGGGAGCCCCTTTGGCCAAATAGAAAAGCAGTTCTTC
TRBV4-2	TRBJ2-3	NA	few	CASSQERVWTDTQYF	TGTGCCAGCAGCCAAGAACGGGTTTGGACAGATACGCAGTATTTT
TRBV28	TRBJ1-1	NA	NA	CASSPRRTRNTEAFF	TGTGCCAGCAGCCCCCGACGAACAAGAAACACTGAAGCTTTCTTT
TRBV7-8	TRBJ2-6	TRBD1	NA	CASSPKAGTGTGANVLTF	TGTGCCAGCAGCCCTAAAGCCGGGACAGGGACTGGGGCCAACGTCCTGACTTTC
TRBV2	TRBJ2-7	TRBD2	NA	CASNREGLPYEQYF	TGTGCCAGCAACCGGGAGGGCCTCCCCTACGAGCAGTACTTC
TRBV19	TRBJ2-7	NA	NA	CASSQPGTLVEQYF	TGTGCCAGTAGTCAACCCGGGACCCTCGTCGAGCAGTACTTC
TRBV7-2	TRBJ2-1	NA	NA	CASSLGASVYNEQFF	TGTGCCAGCAGCTTAGGGGCGTCTGTCTACAATGAGCAGTTCTTC
TRBV5-4	TRBJ2-1	NA	NA	CASSLGAGVSYNEQFF	TGTGCCAGCAGCTTGGGCGCAGGGGTTAGTTACAATGAGCAGTTCTTC
TRBV28	TRBJ1-2	NA	NA	CASSLPGQTYTF	TGTGCCAGCAGTTTACCCGGACAGACCTACACCTTC
TRBV19	TRBJ2-1	TRBD2	NA	CASSIATSEQFF	TGTGCCAGTAGTATCGCGACTAGCGAGCAGTTCTTC
TRBV19	TRBJ1-1	NA	NA	CASSSPGKGTEAFF	TGTGCCAGTAGTTCTCCGGGGAAGGGGACTGAAGCTTTCTTT
TRBV2	TRBJ1-4	NA	NA	CASKRTAMGNEKLFF	TGTGCCAGCAAAAGGACCGCAATGGGAAATGAAAAACTGTTTTTT
TRBV2	TRBJ1-3	TRBD1	NA	CASSADRGYNTIYF	TGTGCCAGCAGTGCGGACAGGGGGTACAACACCATATATTTT
TRBV30	TRBJ2-2	NA	NA	CAWGSSGAGELFF	TGTGCCTGGGGAAGTAGTGGGGCCGGGGAGCTGTTTTTT
TRBV5-1	TRBJ2-3	NA	NA	CASSPRSGPTDTQYF	TGCGCCAGCAGCCCAAGAAGCGGGCCCACAGATACGCAGTATTTT
TRBV6-5	TRBJ1-5	NA	NA	CASSYSGADQPQHF	TGTGCCAGCAGTTACTCAGGGGCTGACCAGCCCCAGCATTTT
TRBV7-3	TRBJ2-6	NA	NA	CASSLRSGANVLTF	TGTGCCAGCAGCTTACGCTCTGGGGCCAACGTCCTGACTTTC
TRBV10-3	TRBJ1-1	TRBD1	NA	CAIRPGQGQAFF	TGTGCCATCAGACCGGGACAGGGGCAAGCTTTCTTT
TRBV5-6	TRBJ2-2	NA	NA	CASSGRWGAGELFF	TGTGCCAGCAGCGGTCGTTGGGGGGCCGGGGAGCTGTTTTTT
TRBV19	TRBJ1-3	NA	NA	CASSISVVDTIYF	TGTGCCAGTAGTATTTCCGTCGTGGACACCATATATTTT
TRBV5-1	TRBJ1-2	TRBD1	NA	CASSLVGTGLAYGYTF	TGCGCCAGCAGCTTGGTTGGGACAGGGCTAGCCTATGGCTACACCTTC
TRBV2	TRBJ2-7	TRBD1	NA	CASRHDRGRFRSYEQYF	TGTGCCAGCAGACACGACAGGGGCCGTTTCCGTTCCTACGAGCAGTACTTC
TRBV28	TRBJ1-4	TRBD1	NA	CASSLTSTGKKLFF	TGTGCCAGCAGTCTGACTTCGACAGGGAAAAAACTGTTTTTT
TRBV9	TRBJ2-7	NA	NA	CASSVSARNTYEQYF	TGTGCCAGCAGCGTAAGCGCTAGAAACACCTACGAGCAGTACTTC
TRBV11-2	TRBJ2-3	TRBD2	NA	CASSLYGRGTDTQYF	TGTGCCAGCAGCTTATACGGGAGGGGGACAGATACGCAGTATTTT
TRBV19	TRBJ1-5	NA	NA	CASSNNQPQHF	TGTGCCAGTAGTAATAACCAGCCCCAGCATTTT